The 32 T cell receptor beta chains below all came from one sample that was sequenced in a study of T cells in Graves' hyperthyroidism and ophthalmopathy. The CDR3 regions of TCR beta were amplified from RNA transcripts. RT-PCR in the first round (using the HTBI primer set) targeted the TCR CDR3. TCRdb used MiXCR to reprocess the multiplex PCR reads, holding one entry per CDR3 protein. The sample shows hundreds of thousands of distinct CDR3 sequences, about 15% of them seen only once. Sequencing input: blood. These receptors came from a woman younger than 45 with Graves' hyperthyroidism.

This clonotype was seen repeatedly, ten times or more. V is TRBV28 and J is TRBJ2-7, with a possible D match to TRBD1 (5 bases). The V gene's germline CDR1 is MDHEN and CDR2 SYDVKM. The CDR3 is 15 amino acids. Trimming left V 2 bases short and J 0 bases short, with 11 bases between. The CDR3 nucleotides are TGTGCCAGCAGTTTAGCGCAGGGAAGCTCCTACGAGCAGTACTTC. Its protein is CASSLAQGSSYEQYF.

This clonotype has ten or more counts. The chain couples TRBV6-5 to TRBJ1-2; D unclear. Per the germline V gene, CDR1 is MNHEY and CDR2 is SVGAGI. Trimming cost V 0 bases and J 5 bases, with 13 bases left between them. The CDR3 is 15 residues long. The CDR3 DNA reads as TGTGCCAGCAGTTACTCTTCCTTGGAACGGTATGGCTACACCTTC. This translates into CASSYSSLERYGYTF.

There are many counts of this clonotype. The CDR3 reads CASSLDTSDYGYTF. CDR3 in DNA: TGTGCCAGCAGCCTAGATACCTCGGACTATGGCTACACCTTC. The chain carries TRBV11-1 and TRBJ1-2; D is unclear. The V and J ends lost 5 bases and 3 bases respectively, with 13 bases between them. The length of the CDR3 is 14 residues. From germline, CDR1 is SGHAT and CDR2 FQDESV (reference sequence).

This clonotype appeared many times. This chain connects TRBV6-2 or TRBV6-3 to TRBJ2-1; 7 nucleotides align to TRBD2. Germline lookup yields CDR1 MNHEY and CDR2 SVGEGT. There are 13 residues in the CDR3. V dropped 8 bases and J dropped 2; count of bases not matched to a gene: 3. The CDR3 DNA follows: TGTGCCAGCGGCGCGGGAGCCTACAATGAGCAGTTCTTC. Translated: CASGAGAYNEQFF.

This clonotype was found a few times. This chain connects TRBV20-1 to TRBJ2-1, with D uncertain. V was cut by 8 bases and J by 4 bases, with 9 bases left in between. Germline-derived CDR1 and CDR2 are DFQATT and SNEGSKA (reference sequence). The CDR3 has 11 residues. CDR3 in DNA: TGCAGTTTCTTGGATTACAATGAGCAGTTCTTC. Protein: CSFLDYNEQFF.

The chain is built from TRBV12-3 or TRBV12-4 and TRBJ2-3, with 8 bases that match TRBD1. V shed 6 bases and J 3 bases; nucleotides not matched to a gene: 8. CDR3 length: 15 amino acids. The CDR3 DNA reads as TGTGCCAGCAGCTTGACAGGGGAAGATACAGATACGCAGTATTTT. It yields the protein CASSLTGEDTDTQYF.

This clonotype was seen many times. The gene calls are TRBV20-1 and TRBJ1-1, with 10 bases fitting TRBD1. From germline, CDR1 is DFQATT and CDR2 SNEGSKA (reference sequence). The V gene end was trimmed by 5 bases and the J gene end by 4 bases; junction bases not matched to a gene: 13. The CDR3 spans 16 residues. CDR3 sequence reads: CSAQGTGESTGTEAFF. The CDR3 DNA reads TGCAGTGCTCAGGGGACAGGGGAAAGTACTGGCACTGAAGCTTTCTTT.

This clonotype appeared many times. The chain joins TRBV28 to TRBJ1-1; D possibly corresponds to TRBD1 (5 bases). The CDR3 runs 14 residues. Germline assignment: CDR1 MDHEN and CDR2 SYDVKM. V lost 7 bases, J lost 4 bases, and 16 bases lay in between. Here the CDR3 DNA reads TGTGCCAGCATTACCCGGGGCATTGGCACTGAAGCTTTCTTT. It translates to CASITRGIGTEAFF.

The CDR3 loop is CASSPGLGQGKVRNEQFF. CDR3 nucleotides: TGCGCCAGCAGCCCCGGTTTGGGACAGGGAAAGGTACGAAATGAGCAGTTCTTC. This rearrangement joins TRBV4-1 to TRBJ2-1; 9 nucleotides agree with TRBD1. The CDR3 totals 18 residues. With V trimmed by 4 bases and J by 7 bases, 17 bases remained unmatched. CDR1 MGHRA and CDR2 YSYEKL come from the germline V gene.

This clonotype came up once. The chain uses TRBV27 and TRBJ2-2; either TRBD1 or TRBD2 may fit D (5 bases each). CDR3 size: 19 residues. Germline V lookup: CDR1 MNHEY, CDR2 SMNVEV (reference sequence). Trimming took 2 bases from V and 6 from J, leaving 25 bases between them. CDR3: CASSLVSYWDPLGAGELFF. In nucleotides, the CDR3 is TGTGCCAGCAGTTTAGTATCCTATTGGGATCCACTAGGGGCCGGGGAGCTGTTTTTT.

The V call is TRBV7-2, the J call TRBJ2-7, with D hard to call. Trimming took off 3 bases at V and 3 bases at J, with 15 bases between the two ends. Germline CDR1 is SGHTA and CDR2 is FQGNSA. This CDR3 is built from 15 residues. The CDR3 region has the DNA TGTGCCAGCAGCTTTCGCCCCGAGCCCTTCTACGAGCAGTACTTC. This translates into CASSFRPEPFYEQYF.

V is TRBV7-6 and J is TRBJ2-5; no firm D call. Germline V gene sequence: CDR1 SGHVS, CDR2 FNYEAQ. The CDR3 consists of 15 residues. Trimming pared 1 base from V and 2 bases from J, leaving 11 bases between. The CDR3 coding sequence is TGTGCCAGCAGCTTAGGGGCCCCGATACAAGAGACCCAGTACTTC. Its translation: CASSLGAPIQETQYF. Full variable domain (remainder filled in from reference TRBV7-6 and TRBJ2-5): GAGVSQSPRYKVTKRGQDVALRCDPISGHVSLYWYRQALGQGPEFLTYFNYEAQQDKSGLPNDRFSAERPEGSISTLTIQRTEQRDSAMYRCASSLGAPIQETQYFGPGTRLLVL.

This clonotype was seen many times. This chain connects TRBV7-2 to TRBJ2-5; 8 bases line up with TRBD2. The CDR3 length is 14 residues. V was pared by 5 bases and J by 6 bases, with 8 bases of the junction left unmatched. Germline values: CDR1 SGHTA, CDR2 FQGNSA. The CDR3 bases are TGTGCCAGCAGCCTACGGGGGGGAGGACAGACCCAGTACTTC. Protein: CASSLRGGGQTQYF. Full variable domain (remainder filled in from reference TRBV7-2 and TRBJ2-5): GAGVSQSPSNKVTEKGKDVELRCDPISGHTALYWYRQSLGQGLEFLIYFQGNSAPDKSGLPSDRFSAERTGGSVSTLTIQRTQQEDSAVYLCASSLRGGGQTQYFGPGTRLLVL.

J is TRBJ2-7 and V is TRBV29-1; TRBD2 is a possible D gene (6 bases). Germline CDR1 is SQVTM and CDR2 is ANQGSEA. This CDR3 contains 13 residues. V was shortened by 7 bases and J by 1 base, with 14 bases between the two germline ends. CDR3 loop: CSAANLASYEQYF. CDR3 in DNA: TGCAGCGCGGCAAATCTAGCGTCCTACGAGCAGTACTTC.

The V and J genes are TRBV7-9 and TRBJ1-4, with D tentatively TRBD1 (6 bases). The CDR3 covers 15 residues. Germline-derived CDR1 and CDR2 are SEHNR and FQNEAQ (reference sequence). With 5 bases removed from V and 5 bases from J, the gap between germline ends came to 15 bases. This CDR3 is CASSTARTANEKLFF. The CDR3, as DNA: TGTGCCAGCAGCACCGCCCGGACAGCGAATGAAAAACTGTTTTTT.

This clonotype occurred many times. V usage is TRBV20-1 and J usage is TRBJ2-5; 9 bases are a match to TRBD1. V shed 7 bases, J shed 1 base, and the junction held 13 bases outside the gene matches. Germline V gives CDR1 DFQATT, CDR2 SNEGSKA (reference sequence). CDR3 length: 16 residues. The CDR3 sequence: CSGRDRAQPVQETQYF. For the CDR3, the DNA is TGCAGTGGTCGGGACAGGGCCCAACCGGTCCAAGAGACCCAGTACTTC.

This chain joins TRBV19 and TRBJ2-7; TRBD1 aligns across 10 bases. V lost 4 bases and J lost 4; bases outside the gene matches: 7. Germline CDR1 and CDR2: LNHDA and SQIVND (reference sequence). This CDR3 region has 15 residues. CDR3 amino acids: CASSTTGTGVYEQYF. In nucleotides, the CDR3 is TGTGCCAGTAGTACAACCGGGACAGGGGTGTACGAGCAGTACTTC.

This clonotype appeared many times. This rearrangement joins TRBV4-2 to TRBJ2-6; tentatively, D is TRBD2 (7 bases). CDR3 length: 19 amino acids. The V gene lost 3 bases and the J gene lost 3 bases, with 21 bases spanning the gap. Germline CDR1 reads LGHNA; CDR2 reads YNFKEQ. This CDR3 is CASSQGRGTTFYGANVLTF. The CDR3 nucleotides read TGTGCCAGCAGCCAGGGGCGGGGGACAACGTTTTATGGGGCCAACGTCCTGACTTTC.

The sample holds a few counts of this clonotype. J is TRBJ2-1 and V is TRBV9; TRBD2 is a possible D gene (5 bases). The CDR3 extends over 13 amino acids. Germline CDR1 reads SGDLS; CDR2 reads YYNGEE. V was clipped by 3 bases and J by 6 bases, with 10 bases between them. The CDR3 region is CASSAERVNEQFF. The CDR3 region has the DNA TGTGCCAGCAGCGCGGAGAGGGTCAATGAGCAGTTCTTC.

The chain employs TRBV27 and TRBJ2-4, with D perhaps assigned TRBD1 or TRBD2 (5 bases each). V dropped 5 bases and J dropped 8 bases, with 16 bases sitting between them. This CDR3 contains 14 residues. The germline V gene has CDR1 MNHEY and CDR2 SMNVEV (reference sequence). The CDR3 DNA reads TGTGCCAGCAGTCTCGCCGGGGTGGGGGACATTCAGTACTTC. It encodes CASSLAGVGDIQYF.

This clonotype has a handful of counts. V usage is TRBV30 and J usage is TRBJ2-2, with 7 bases matching TRBD2. The CDR3 contains 15 residues. Losses at the gene ends were 1 base for V and 2 bases for J; bases not matched to a gene: 4. Looked up from germline, CDR1 is GTSNPN and CDR2 is SVGIG (reference sequence). CDR3: CAWSGSSGNTGELFF. The CDR3 coding sequence is TGTGCCTGGAGTGGGTCTAGCGGTAACACCGGGGAGCTGTTTTTT. Combining the CDR3 with reference TRBV30 and TRBJ2-2 gives the whole variable domain SQTIHQWPATLVQPVGSPLSLECTVEGTSNPNLYWYRQAAGRGLQLLFYSVGIGQISSEVPQNLSASRPQDRQFILSSKKLLLSDSGFYLCAWSGSSGNTGELFFGEGSRLTVL.

This clonotype was seen a handful of times. V gene TRBV3-1 combines with J gene TRBJ2-4; D unclear. V lost 3 bases, J lost 2 bases, and 5 bases lay in between. The CDR3 runs to 13 residues. CDR1 LGHDT and CDR2 YNNKEL come from the germline V gene (reference sequence). CDR3 loop: CASSHETKNIQYF. CDR3 DNA: TGTGCCAGCAGCCACGAGACCAAAAACATTCAGTACTTC. Based on the CDR3 plus reference TRBV3-1 and TRBJ2-4, the full variable domain is DTAVSQTPKYLVTQMGNDKSIKCEQNLGHDTMYWYKQDSKKFLKIMFSYNNKELIINETVPNRFSPKSPDKAHLNLHINSLELGDSAVYFCASSHETKNIQYFGAGTRLSVL.

This clonotype was counted between two and nine times. V gene TRBV6-5 combines with J gene TRBJ1-1; D ambiguous. The CDR3 is 14 amino acids. With 0 bases removed from V and 4 bases from J, the gap between germline ends came to 9 bases. CDR1 and CDR2 (germline): MNHEY, SVGAGI. For the CDR3, the DNA is TGTGCCAGCAGTTACTCGAGGAGCCTCACTGAAGCTTTCTTT. Its translation: CASSYSRSLTEAFF.

Comment on this clonotype: A read error is likely, as this CDR3 ends without the conserved phenylalanine or tryptophan. The V and J genes are TRBV7-2 and TRBJ2-3; D perhaps matches TRBD1 (6 bases). Germline CDR1 reads SGHTA; CDR2 reads FQGNSA. Deletions cut 6 bases from V and 2 bases from J, with 12 bases between. The length of the CDR3 is 14 residues. The CDR3 DNA is TGTGCCAGCAGTCCCGGACAGCCCACAGATACGCAGTATCTT. Amino acid sequence: CASSPGQPTDTQYL.

This clonotype was counted between two and nine times. V usage is TRBV6-2 or TRBV6-3 and J usage is TRBJ2-7; D call uncertain. The V end lost 10 bases, the J end lost 2 bases, and 18 bases lay between the germline ends. CDR1 is MNHEY and CDR2 is SVGEGT in the germline V gene. The CDR3 covers 14 residues. CDR3 sequence (DNA): TGTGCCACCTTTACAACTCACCGTCCCTACGAGCAGTACTTC. This gives the protein CATFTTHRPYEQYF.

CDR3 DNA sequence: TGTGCCAGCAGCGGCGGGGGCGAGAGTGTTTCAGATACGCAGTATTTT. It codes for CASSGGGESVSDTQYF. This chain uses TRBV9 with TRBJ2-3, with D tentatively TRBD2 (7 bases). The germline CDR1 and CDR2 sequences are SGDLS and YYNGEE. The CDR3 length is 16 residues. V dropped 3 bases and J dropped 4 bases, with 18 bases sitting between them.

The table lists this clonotype with a few counts. This chain connects TRBV5-8 to TRBJ1-1; D is perhaps TRBD1 (5 bases). V lost 1 base and J lost 2, with 15 bases in between. Germline V lookup: CDR1 SGHTS, CDR2 YDEGEE. CDR3 length equals 16 residues. The CDR3 sequence: CASSLRTGRANTEAFF. As DNA, the CDR3 is TGTGCCAGCAGCTTGCGGACGGGGCGGGCTAACACTGAAGCTTTCTTT.

The V gene is TRBV6-1, the J gene TRBJ2-7, with D perhaps assigned TRBD1 or TRBD2 (5 bases each). CDR1 is MNHNS, CDR2 SASEGT, per germline. The CDR3 has 14 residues. Trimming cost V 6 bases and J 9 bases, with 21 bases left between them. The DNA for the CDR3 is TGTGCCAGCAGCGCTTCCGGGACCTCAGCAGGGCAGTACTTC. Protein sequence: CASSASGTSAGQYF.

The chain uses TRBV7-9 and TRBJ2-7; D possibly matches TRBD1 or TRBD2 (6 bases each). V lost 5 bases and J lost 3, with 17 bases in between. Germline V gene data show CDR1 as SEHNR and CDR2 as FQNEAQ (reference sequence). The CDR3 loop spans 15 amino acids. The CDR3 DNA reads TGTGCCAGCAGCACGGCCGGCGGGACACACTACGAGCAGTACTTC. This codes for CASSTAGGTHYEQYF.

This clonotype was observed at least ten times. Written as DNA, the CDR3 is TGTGCCAGCAGCTTCTCTGGACCCTACTACGAGCAGTACTTC. This sequence encodes CASSFSGPYYEQYF. The chain joins TRBV11-2 to TRBJ2-7; D call uncertain. CDR3 size: 14 residues. Trimming shortened V by 3 bases and J by 3 bases, and 12 bases separated the two germline ends. Per the germline V gene, CDR1 is SGHAT and CDR2 is FQNNGV. Full variable domain (rest looked up from reference TRBV11-2 and TRBJ2-7): EAGVAQSPRYKIIEKRQSVAFWCNPISGHATLYWYQQILGQGPKLLIQFQNNGVVDDSQLPKDRFSAERLKGVDSTLKIQPAKLEDSAVYLCASSFSGPYYEQYFGPGTRLTVT.

This clonotype was seen at least ten times. The chain carries TRBV7-2 and TRBJ1-2; D unresolved. Trimming left V 2 bases short and J 6 bases short, with 4 bases between. The CDR3 spans 11 residues. CDR1 and CDR2 from the germline V gene are SGHTA and FQGNSA. This CDR3 is CASSLSDGYTF. The CDR3 DNA follows: TGTGCCAGCAGCTTATCGGATGGCTACACCTTC.

This clonotype appeared many times. The gene calls are TRBV28 and TRBJ1-3; TRBD1 matches 7 bases. This CDR3 has 16 residues. J gave up 3 bases and V 3 bases, and 8 bases lay outside the gene matches. CDR1 is MDHEN and CDR2 is SYDVKM in the germline V gene. CDR3 residues: CASSLTGRSDGNTIYF. The CDR3, as DNA: TGTGCCAGCAGTTTGACAGGGAGAAGCGATGGAAACACCATATATTTT.